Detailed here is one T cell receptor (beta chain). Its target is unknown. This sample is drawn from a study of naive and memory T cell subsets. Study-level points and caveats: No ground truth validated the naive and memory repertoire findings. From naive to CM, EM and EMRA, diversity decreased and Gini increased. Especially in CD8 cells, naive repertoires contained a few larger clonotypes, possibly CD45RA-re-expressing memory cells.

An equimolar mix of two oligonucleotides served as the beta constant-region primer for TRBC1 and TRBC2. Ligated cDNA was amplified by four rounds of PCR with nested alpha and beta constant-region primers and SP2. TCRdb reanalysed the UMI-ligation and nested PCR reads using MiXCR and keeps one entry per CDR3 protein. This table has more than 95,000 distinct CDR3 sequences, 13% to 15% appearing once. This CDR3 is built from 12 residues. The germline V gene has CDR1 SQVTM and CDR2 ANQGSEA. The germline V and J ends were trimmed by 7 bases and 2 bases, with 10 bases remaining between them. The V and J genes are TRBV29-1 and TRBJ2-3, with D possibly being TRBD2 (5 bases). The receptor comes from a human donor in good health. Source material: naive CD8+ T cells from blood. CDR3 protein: CSAPGFTDTQYF. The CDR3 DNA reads TGCAGCGCACCGGGGTTCACAGATACGCAGTATTTT.